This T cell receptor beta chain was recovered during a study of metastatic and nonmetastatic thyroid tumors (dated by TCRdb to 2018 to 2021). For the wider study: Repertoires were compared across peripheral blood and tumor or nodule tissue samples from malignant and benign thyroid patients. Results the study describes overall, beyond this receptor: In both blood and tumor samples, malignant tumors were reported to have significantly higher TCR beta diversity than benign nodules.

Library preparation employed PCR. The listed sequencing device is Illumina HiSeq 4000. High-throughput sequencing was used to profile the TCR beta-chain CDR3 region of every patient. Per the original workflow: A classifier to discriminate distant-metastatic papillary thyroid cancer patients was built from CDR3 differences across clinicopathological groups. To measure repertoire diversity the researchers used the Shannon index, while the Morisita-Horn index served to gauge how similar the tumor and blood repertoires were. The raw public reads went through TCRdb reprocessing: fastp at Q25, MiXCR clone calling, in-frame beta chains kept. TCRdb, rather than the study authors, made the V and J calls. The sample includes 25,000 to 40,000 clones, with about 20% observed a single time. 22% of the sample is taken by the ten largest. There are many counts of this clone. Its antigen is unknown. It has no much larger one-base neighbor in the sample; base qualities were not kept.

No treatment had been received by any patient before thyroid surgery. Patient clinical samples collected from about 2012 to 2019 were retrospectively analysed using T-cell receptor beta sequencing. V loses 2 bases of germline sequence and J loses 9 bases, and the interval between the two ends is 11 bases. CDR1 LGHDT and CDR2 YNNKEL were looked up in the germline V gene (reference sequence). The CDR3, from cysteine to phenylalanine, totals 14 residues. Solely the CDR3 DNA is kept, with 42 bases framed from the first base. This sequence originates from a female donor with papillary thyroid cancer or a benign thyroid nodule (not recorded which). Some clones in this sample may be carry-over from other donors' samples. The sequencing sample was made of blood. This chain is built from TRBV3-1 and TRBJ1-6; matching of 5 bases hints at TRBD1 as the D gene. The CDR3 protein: CASSQPPQGSPLHF. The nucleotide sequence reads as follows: TGTGCCAGCAGCCAACCCCCCCAGGGTTCACCCCTCCACTTT.